Below are 5 T cell receptor beta chains sequenced from a single sample in a study of blood T cell repertoires in COVID-19. Data came from immunoSEQ multiplex PCR; TCRdb stores just in-frame clones and leaves some out. Of around 150,000 clones listed, about 83% are singletons. Material for sequencing was peripheral blood. The receptors were sampled from a woman in her 70s with COVID-19, enrolled during active disease.

The V gene is TRBV4-1, the J gene TRBJ2-7, with 9 bases matching TRBD1. The J segment lost 6 bases and the V segment lost 3 bases, leaving 12 bases of the junction unmatched. From germline, CDR1 is MGHRA and CDR2 YSYEKL. The CDR3 loop spans 16 amino acids. CDR3 in amino acids: CASSQWDRAPAGEQYF. DNA of the CDR3: TGCGCCAGCAGCCAGTGGGACAGGGCTCCGGCGGGCGAGCAGTACTTC.

J is TRBJ2-5 and V is TRBV7-8; 10 nucleotides line up with TRBD2. The germline gives CDR1 SGHVS, CDR2 FQNEAQ. This CDR3 comprises 15 residues. The junction had 5 bases not matched to a gene; V was cut back by 5 bases and J by 2 bases. As DNA, the CDR3 is TGTGCCAGCAGCGCTAGCGGGGGAAGGCAAGAGACCCAGTACTTC. It encodes CASSASGGRQETQYF.

This chain uses TRBV11-2 with TRBJ1-2; a possible D gene is TRBD1 (5 bases). The CDR3 is 16 amino acids. Trimming pared 5 bases from V and 4 bases from J, leaving 20 bases between. Germline V gene sequence: CDR1 SGHAT, CDR2 FQNNGV. The CDR3 sequence: CASSPFGTRVTYGYTF. In nucleotides, the CDR3 is TGTGCCAGCAGCCCCTTCGGGACTAGGGTTACCTATGGCTACACCTTC.

The chain couples TRBV5-1 to TRBJ2-2; 7 positions match TRBD2. The CDR3 loop spans 16 amino acids. Germline CDR1 is SGHRS and CDR2 is YFSETQ. V trimming: 2 bases; J trimming: 4 bases; junction bases outside the gene matches: 8. The CDR3: CASSLGLAASTGELFF. In nucleotides, the CDR3 is TGCGCCAGCAGCTTAGGTCTAGCGGCGAGCACCGGGGAGCTGTTTTTT. The variable domain in full, completed from reference TRBV5-1 and TRBJ2-2, reads KAGVTQTPRYLIKTRGQQVTLSCSPISGHRSVSWYQQTPGQGLQFLFEYFSETQRNKGNFPGRFSGRQFSNSRSEMNVSTLELGDSALYLCASSLGLAASTGELFFGEGSRLTVL.

The V and J genes are TRBV5-1 and TRBJ2-7; D may be TRBD1 (5 bases). CDR3 length equals 13 residues. V shed 2 bases and J shed 6 bases, with 12 bases lying between them. Germline-derived CDR1 and CDR2 are SGHRS and YFSETQ. DNA for the CDR3: TGCGCCAGCAGCTTCACACAGGTCGGCGAGCAGTACTTC. It encodes CASSFTQVGEQYF.